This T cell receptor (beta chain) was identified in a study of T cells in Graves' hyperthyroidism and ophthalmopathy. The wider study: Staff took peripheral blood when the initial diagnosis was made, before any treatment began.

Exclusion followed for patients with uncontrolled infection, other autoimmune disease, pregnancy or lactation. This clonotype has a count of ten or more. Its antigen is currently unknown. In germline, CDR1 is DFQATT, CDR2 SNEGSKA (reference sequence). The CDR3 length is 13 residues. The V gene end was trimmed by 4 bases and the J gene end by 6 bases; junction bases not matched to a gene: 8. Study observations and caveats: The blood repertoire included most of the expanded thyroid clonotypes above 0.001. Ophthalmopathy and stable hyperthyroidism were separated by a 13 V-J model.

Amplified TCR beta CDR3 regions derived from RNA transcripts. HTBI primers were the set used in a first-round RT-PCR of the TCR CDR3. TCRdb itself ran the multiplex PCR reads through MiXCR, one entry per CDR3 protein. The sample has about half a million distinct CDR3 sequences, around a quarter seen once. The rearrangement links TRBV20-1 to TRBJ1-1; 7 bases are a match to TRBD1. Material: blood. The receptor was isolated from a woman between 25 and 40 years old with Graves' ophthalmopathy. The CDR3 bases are TGCAGTGCTAAGACAGGGATGTTCGCTGAAGCTTTCTTT. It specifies CSAKTGMFAEAFF.